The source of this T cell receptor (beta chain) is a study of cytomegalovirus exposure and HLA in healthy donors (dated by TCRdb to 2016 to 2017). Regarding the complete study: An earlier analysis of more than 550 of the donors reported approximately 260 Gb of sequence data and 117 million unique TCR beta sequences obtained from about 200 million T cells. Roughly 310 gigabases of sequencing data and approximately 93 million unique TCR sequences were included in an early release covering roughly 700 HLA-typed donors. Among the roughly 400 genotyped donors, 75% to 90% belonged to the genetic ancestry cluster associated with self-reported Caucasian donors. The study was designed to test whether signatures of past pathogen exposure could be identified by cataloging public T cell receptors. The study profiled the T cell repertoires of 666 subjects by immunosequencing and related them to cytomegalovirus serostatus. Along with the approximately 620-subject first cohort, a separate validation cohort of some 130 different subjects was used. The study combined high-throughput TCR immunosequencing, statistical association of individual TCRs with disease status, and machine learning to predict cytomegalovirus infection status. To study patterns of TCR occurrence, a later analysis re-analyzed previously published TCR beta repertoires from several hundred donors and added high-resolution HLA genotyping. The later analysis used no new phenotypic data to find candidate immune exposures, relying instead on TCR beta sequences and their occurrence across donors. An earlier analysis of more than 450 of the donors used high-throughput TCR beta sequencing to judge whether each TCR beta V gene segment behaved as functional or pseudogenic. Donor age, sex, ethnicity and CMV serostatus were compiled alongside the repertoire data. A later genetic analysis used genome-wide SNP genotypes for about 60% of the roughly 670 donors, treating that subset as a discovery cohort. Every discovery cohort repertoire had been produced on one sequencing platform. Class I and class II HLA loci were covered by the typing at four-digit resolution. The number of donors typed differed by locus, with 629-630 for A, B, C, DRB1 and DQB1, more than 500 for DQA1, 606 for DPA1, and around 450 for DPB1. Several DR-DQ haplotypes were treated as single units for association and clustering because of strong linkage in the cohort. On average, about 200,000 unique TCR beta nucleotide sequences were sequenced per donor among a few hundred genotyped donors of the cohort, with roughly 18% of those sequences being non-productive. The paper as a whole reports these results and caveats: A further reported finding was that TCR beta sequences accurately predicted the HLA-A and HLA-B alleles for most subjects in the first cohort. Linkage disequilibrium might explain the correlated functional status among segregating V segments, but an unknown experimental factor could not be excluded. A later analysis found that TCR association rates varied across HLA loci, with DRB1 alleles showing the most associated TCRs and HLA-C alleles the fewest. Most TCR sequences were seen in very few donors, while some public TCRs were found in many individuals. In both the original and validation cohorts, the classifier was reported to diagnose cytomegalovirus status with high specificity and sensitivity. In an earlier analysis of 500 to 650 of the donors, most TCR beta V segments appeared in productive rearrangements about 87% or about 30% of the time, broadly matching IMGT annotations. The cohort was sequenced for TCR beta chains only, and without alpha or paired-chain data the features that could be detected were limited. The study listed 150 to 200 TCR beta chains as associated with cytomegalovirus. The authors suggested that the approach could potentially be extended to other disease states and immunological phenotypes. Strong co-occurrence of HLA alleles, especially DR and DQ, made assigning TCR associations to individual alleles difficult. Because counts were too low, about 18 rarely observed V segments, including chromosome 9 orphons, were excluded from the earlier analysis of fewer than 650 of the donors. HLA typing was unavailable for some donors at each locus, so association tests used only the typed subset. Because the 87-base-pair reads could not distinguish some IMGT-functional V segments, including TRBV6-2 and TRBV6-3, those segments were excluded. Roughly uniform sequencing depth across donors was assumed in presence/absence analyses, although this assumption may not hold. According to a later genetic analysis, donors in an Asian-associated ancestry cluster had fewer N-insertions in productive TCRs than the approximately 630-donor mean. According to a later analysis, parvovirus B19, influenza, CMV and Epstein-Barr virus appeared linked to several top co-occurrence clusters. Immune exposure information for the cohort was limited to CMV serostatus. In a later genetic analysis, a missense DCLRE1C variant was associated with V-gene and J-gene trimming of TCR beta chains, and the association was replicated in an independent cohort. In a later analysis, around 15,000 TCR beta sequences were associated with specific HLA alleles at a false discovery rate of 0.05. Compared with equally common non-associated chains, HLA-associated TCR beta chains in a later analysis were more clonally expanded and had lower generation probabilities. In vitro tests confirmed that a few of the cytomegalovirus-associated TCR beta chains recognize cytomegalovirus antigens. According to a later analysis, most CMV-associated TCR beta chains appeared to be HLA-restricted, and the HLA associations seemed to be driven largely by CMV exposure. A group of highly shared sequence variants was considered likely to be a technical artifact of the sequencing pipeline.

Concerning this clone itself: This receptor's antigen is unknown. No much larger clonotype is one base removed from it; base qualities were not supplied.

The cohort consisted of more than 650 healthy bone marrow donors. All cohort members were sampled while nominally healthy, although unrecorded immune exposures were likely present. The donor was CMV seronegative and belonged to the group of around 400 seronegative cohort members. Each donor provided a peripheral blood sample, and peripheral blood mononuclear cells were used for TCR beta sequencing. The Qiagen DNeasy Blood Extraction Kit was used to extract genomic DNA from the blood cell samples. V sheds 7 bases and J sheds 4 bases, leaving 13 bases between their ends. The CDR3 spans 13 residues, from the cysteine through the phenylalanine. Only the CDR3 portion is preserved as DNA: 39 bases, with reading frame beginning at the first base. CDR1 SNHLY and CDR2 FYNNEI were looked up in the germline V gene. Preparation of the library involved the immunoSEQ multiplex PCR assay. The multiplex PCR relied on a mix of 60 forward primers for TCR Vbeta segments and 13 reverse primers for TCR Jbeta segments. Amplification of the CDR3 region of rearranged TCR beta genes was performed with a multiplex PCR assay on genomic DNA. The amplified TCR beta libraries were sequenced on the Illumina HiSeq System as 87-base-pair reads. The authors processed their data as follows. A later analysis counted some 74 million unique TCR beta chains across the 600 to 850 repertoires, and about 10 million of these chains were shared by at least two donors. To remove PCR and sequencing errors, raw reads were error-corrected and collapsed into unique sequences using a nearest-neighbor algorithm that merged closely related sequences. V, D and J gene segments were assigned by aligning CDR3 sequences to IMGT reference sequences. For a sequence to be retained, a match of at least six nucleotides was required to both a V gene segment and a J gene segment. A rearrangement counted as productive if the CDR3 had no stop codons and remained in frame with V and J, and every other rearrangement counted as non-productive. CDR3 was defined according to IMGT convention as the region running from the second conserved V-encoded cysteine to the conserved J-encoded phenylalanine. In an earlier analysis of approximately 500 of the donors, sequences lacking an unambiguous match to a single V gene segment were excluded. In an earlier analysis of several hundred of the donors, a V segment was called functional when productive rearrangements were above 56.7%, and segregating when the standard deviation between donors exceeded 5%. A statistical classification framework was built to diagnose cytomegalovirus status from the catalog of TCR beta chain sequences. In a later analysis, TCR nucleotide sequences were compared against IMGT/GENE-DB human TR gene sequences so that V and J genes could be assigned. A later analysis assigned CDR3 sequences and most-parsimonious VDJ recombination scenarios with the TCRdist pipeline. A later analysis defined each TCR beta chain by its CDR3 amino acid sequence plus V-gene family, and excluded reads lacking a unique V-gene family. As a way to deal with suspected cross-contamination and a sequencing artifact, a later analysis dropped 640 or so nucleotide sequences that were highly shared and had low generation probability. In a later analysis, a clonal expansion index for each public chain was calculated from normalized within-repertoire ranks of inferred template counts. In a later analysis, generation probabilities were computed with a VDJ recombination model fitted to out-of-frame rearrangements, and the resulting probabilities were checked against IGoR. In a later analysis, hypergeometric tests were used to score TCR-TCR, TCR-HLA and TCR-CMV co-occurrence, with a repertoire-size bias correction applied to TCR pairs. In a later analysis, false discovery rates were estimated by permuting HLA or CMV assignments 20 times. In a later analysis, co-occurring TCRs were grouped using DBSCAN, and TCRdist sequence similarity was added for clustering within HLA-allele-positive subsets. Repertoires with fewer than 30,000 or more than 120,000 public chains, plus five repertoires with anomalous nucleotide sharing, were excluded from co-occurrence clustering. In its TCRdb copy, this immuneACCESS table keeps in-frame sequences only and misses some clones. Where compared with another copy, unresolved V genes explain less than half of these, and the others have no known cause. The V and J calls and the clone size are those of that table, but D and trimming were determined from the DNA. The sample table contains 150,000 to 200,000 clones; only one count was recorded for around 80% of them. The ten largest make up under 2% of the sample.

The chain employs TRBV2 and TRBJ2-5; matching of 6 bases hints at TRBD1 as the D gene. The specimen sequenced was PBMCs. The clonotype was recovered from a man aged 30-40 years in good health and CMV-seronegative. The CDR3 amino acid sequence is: CASIGQLTETQYF. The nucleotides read TGTGCCAGCATAGGACAGTTGACAGAGACCCAGTACTTC. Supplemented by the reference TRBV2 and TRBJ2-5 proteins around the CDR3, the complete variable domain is EPEVTQTPSHQVTQMGQEVILRCVPISNHLYFYWYRQILGQKVEFLVSFYNNEISEKSEIFDDQFSVERPDGSNFTLKIRSTKLEDSAMYFCASIGQLTETQYFGPGTRLLVL.